The rows below give T cell receptor beta chains drawn from one sample of a study of shared clonotypes between healthy human individuals. Only in-frame clones appear in the TCRdb table, and some are missing; sequencing was by immunoSEQ multiplex PCR. The sample lists about 2.3 million clones; roughly 92% were seen once. The sample taken for sequencing was naive CD4+ T cells from PBMCs. These TCRs come from a man between 18 and 35 years old in good health. Some clones in this sample may be carry-over from other donors' samples. CDR3s include the opening cysteine and the closing phenylalanine or tryptophan. The order of the fields is clone size, D gene, CDR3 length, J gene, V gene, CDR3 protein, CDR3 DNA. The D gene is left open where the match is weak. For some rows the clone size is stated as once, few or many, or as a class when expanded; others skip it.

>.|.|15|TRBJ2-7|TRBV7-9
CASSPLSGSVNEQYF
TGTGCCAGCAGCCCCCTGTCCGGGAGTGTGAACGAGCAGTACTTC
>once|TRBD2|16|TRBJ2-7|TRBV4-2
CASSLGSGRAGGEQYF
TGTGCCAGCAGCCTCGGGAGCGGGAGGGCCGGAGGCGAGCAGTACTTC
>.|.|13|TRBJ2-7|TRBV7-9
CASGRVSVYEQYF
TGTGCCAGCGGCCGGGTGTCCGTCTACGAGCAGTACTTC
>.|.|17|TRBJ1-1|TRBV7-2
CASSPPGGRTMNTEAFF
TGTGCCAGCAGCCCCCCGGGGGGGCGGACTATGAACACTGAAGCTTTCTTT
>.|.|17|TRBJ2-2|TRBV21-1
CASSKEGAGFHTGELFF
TGTGCCAGCAGCAAAGAGGGGGCAGGGTTCCACACCGGGGAGCTGTTTTTT
>once|.|15|TRBJ2-2|TRBV7-3
CASSLSGQPTGELFF
TGTGCCAGCAGCTTAAGCGGGCAGCCCACCGGGGAGCTGTTTTTT
>.|TRBD1|13|TRBJ1-2|TRBV5-1
CASSAGTGAGYTF
TGCGCCAGCAGCGCGGGGACAGGGGCTGGCTACACCTTC
>.|.|14|TRBJ2-2|TRBV29-1
CSVADSVNTGELFF
TGCAGCGTTGCCGACAGCGTCAACACCGGGGAGCTGTTTTTT
>.|TRBD2|15|TRBJ2-1|TRBV5-1
CASSLLAGEYNEQFF
TGCGCCAGCAGCTTGTTAGCGGGGGAATACAATGAGCAGTTCTTC
>.|.|13|TRBJ2-3|TRBV12-5
CASGMTGTDTQYF
TGTGCTAGTGGAATGACAGGCACAGATACGCAGTATTTT
>.|.|19|TRBJ1-2|TRBV19
CASSIIFRDSPDGLDGYTF
TGTGCCAGTAGTATTATTTTTCGGGACTCCCCCGATGGGCTTGATGGCTACACCTTC
>.|TRBD1|15|TRBJ2-1|TRBV5-1
CASRSRTGESGEQFF
TGCGCCAGCAGAAGTAGGACAGGGGAAAGCGGTGAGCAGTTCTTC
>.|TRBD1|16|TRBJ2-1|TRBV7-3
CASSLRGGRGYDEQFF
TGTGCCAGCAGCTTAAGAGGTGGCAGGGGGTACGATGAGCAGTTCTTC